The 22 T cell receptor beta chains presented below share a single source sample, sequenced in a study of blood T cells in healthy people across ages (dated by TCRdb to about 2015). Library preparation used 5' RACE. The sequencing machine was an Illumina HiSeq 2500. The second PCR ran for about 7 to 11 cycles and used a J-beta primer mix along with a sample-barcoded 5' primer. TCRdb reworked the public reads: Q25 trimming with fastp, MiXCR clone assembly, productive beta chains retained. Records with the same CDR3 protein are collapsed into one entry carrying the most frequent genes and DNA. The sample table records over 1,200,000 distinct CDR3 sequences; approximately 59% of these occur just once. Of the sample, approximately 7% falls within the top ten clones. Specimen: blood. The receptor set was obtained from a man aged 18 to 30 in good health.

The CDR3 loop is CASSLGPGTYGYTF. Written as DNA, the CDR3 is TGTGCCAGCAGCTTAGGTCCAGGGACCTATGGCTACACCTTC. The rearrangement uses TRBV7-9 and TRBJ1-2, with D possibly matching TRBD1 (5 bases). The CDR3 is 14 residues long. V was clipped by 1 base and J by 4 bases, with 10 bases between them. Germline V lookup: CDR1 SEHNR, CDR2 FQNEAQ (reference sequence).

The sample holds a few counts of this clonotype. V gene TRBV30 combines with J gene TRBJ2-4; 12 positions agree with TRBD2. Germline values: CDR1 GTSNPN, CDR2 SVGIG (reference sequence). J was trimmed by 6 bases and V by 1 base; bases with no gene match: 1. This CDR3 spans 14 amino acids. CDR3 amino acids: CAWSATSGRNIQYF. The CDR3 DNA sequence: TGTGCCTGGAGTGCGACTAGCGGGAGAAACATTCAGTACTTC. Full variable domain (missing parts from reference TRBV30 and TRBJ2-4): SQTIHQWPATLVQPVGSPLSLECTVEGTSNPNLYWYRQAAGRGLQLLFYSVGIGQISSEVPQNLSASRPQDRQFILSSKKLLLSDSGFYLCAWSATSGRNIQYFGAGTRLSVL.

The chain uses TRBV12-3 or TRBV12-4 and TRBJ1-2; the D is unclear. V was cut by 7 bases and J by 4 bases, with 10 bases left in between. CDR3 length equals 12 residues. In nucleotides, the CDR3 is TGTGCCAGCAAACAATCGGGCTATGGCTACACCTTC. Translating gives CASKQSGYGYTF.

The chain combines TRBV12-5 with TRBJ2-5, with D uncertain. Trimming took off 7 bases at V and 1 base at J, with 13 bases between the two ends. CDR3 length: 14 residues. The germline CDR1 and CDR2 sequences are LGHNT and FRNRAP. The CDR3, as DNA: TGTGCTAGTGCTACAGACCTTTCCCAAGAGACCCAGTACTTC. Amino acid sequence: CASATDLSQETQYF.

The CDR3: CSVPPGRDEQFF. As DNA, the CDR3 is TGCAGCGTTCCTCCAGGGAGAGATGAGCAGTTCTTC. The V call is TRBV29-1, the J call TRBJ2-1, with D perhaps given as TRBD1 or TRBD2 (5 bases each). Trimming shortened V by 5 bases and J by 8 bases, and 13 bases separated the two germline ends. This CDR3 has 12 residues. Germline V gene sequence: CDR1 SQVTM, CDR2 ANQGSEA.

The chain couples TRBV4-1 to TRBJ2-3; the D is unclear. The CDR3 is 12 amino acids. V lost 4 bases, J lost 7 bases, and 9 bases lay in between. CDR1 and CDR2 (germline): MGHRA, YSYEKL. CDR3 in DNA: TGCGCCAGCAGCCCGCACACGAATACGCAGTATTTT. Translating gives CASSPHTNTQYF.

This sequence joins TRBV6-1 and TRBJ2-1, with D tentatively TRBD1 (6 bases). V was cut by 3 bases and J by 0 bases, with 15 bases left in between. This CDR3 has 17 amino acids. The V gene's germline CDR1 is MNHNS and CDR2 SASEGT. This CDR3 reads CASSEKTGASSYNEQFF. The DNA for the CDR3 is TGTGCCAGCAGTGAGAAGACAGGCGCAAGCTCCTACAATGAGCAGTTCTTC.

Only one count was recorded for this clonotype. This chain joins TRBV28 and TRBJ2-1; D gene ambiguous. V shed 6 bases and J shed 0 bases, with 12 bases lying between them. Germline loops: CDR1 MDHEN, CDR2 SYDVKM. The CDR3 sequence is 15 residues long. This chain's CDR3 is CASRPSPSSYNEQFF. CDR3 nucleotides: TGTGCCAGCAGACCTTCTCCTAGCTCCTACAATGAGCAGTTCTTC.

In its sample, this clonotype was seen once. The rearrangement joins TRBV29-1 to TRBJ1-1; perhaps TRBD1 as D (5 bases). There are 15 residues in the CDR3. CDR1 and CDR2 (germline): SQVTM, ANQGSEA. V shed 4 bases and J shed 0 bases, with 15 bases lying between them. The chain's CDR3 is CSVAGTDLLNTEAFF. DNA of the CDR3: TGCAGCGTTGCCGGGACGGACTTGTTGAACACTGAAGCTTTCTTT.

This sequence joins TRBV20-1 and TRBJ2-1, with a tentative D call TRBD1 (6 bases). The CDR3 is 14 amino acids. The germline CDR1 and CDR2 sequences are DFQATT and SNEGSKA (reference sequence). Trimming took 1 base from V and 7 from J, leaving 14 bases between them. As DNA, the CDR3 is TGCAGTGCTAGAGCCGAACAGGGTACAAATGAGCAGTTCTTC. It codes for CSARAEQGTNEQFF.

This clonotype was observed a single time. The chain combines TRBV20-1 with TRBJ1-5; 8 bases match TRBD1. J was trimmed by 4 bases and V by 7 bases; bases with no gene match: 6. CDR1 and CDR2 (germline): DFQATT, SNEGSKA (reference sequence). This CDR3 region has 13 residues. In nucleotides, the CDR3 is TGCAGTGTAGACAGGGGAGTGAATCAGCCCCAGCATTTT. Translating gives CSVDRGVNQPQHF.

The chain employs TRBV20-1 and TRBJ2-5, with D unclear. The CDR3 is 12 amino acids. The germline V and J ends were trimmed by 6 bases and 4 bases, with 12 bases remaining between them. CDR1 DFQATT and CDR2 SNEGSKA come from the germline V gene (reference sequence). The CDR3 region has the DNA TGCAGTGCACCCGACTCGGCAGAGACCCAGTACTTC. Amino acids: CSAPDSAETQYF.

The V call is TRBV25-1, the J call TRBJ1-1, with 7 bases lining up with TRBD1. This CDR3 is built from 17 residues. J was trimmed by 0 bases and V by 3 bases; bases with no gene match: 10. Per the germline V gene, CDR1 is MGHDK and CDR2 is SYGVNS. The CDR3 region is CASSDSPGQFMNTEAFF. DNA for the CDR3: TGTGCCAGCAGTGACTCCCCGGGACAGTTCATGAACACTGAAGCTTTCTTT. The whole variable domain, remainder taken from reference TRBV25-1 and TRBJ1-1, is EADIYQTPRYLVIGTGKKITLECSQTMGHDKMYWYQQDPGMELHLIHYSYGVNSTEKGDLSSESTVSRIRTEHFPLTLESARPSHTSQYLCASSDSPGQFMNTEAFFGQGTRLTVV.

V is TRBV12-3 or TRBV12-4 and J is TRBJ2-1; D is undetermined. CDR3 size: 12 residues. V lost 6 bases and J lost 8, with 11 bases in between. The CDR3 DNA is TGTGCCAGCAGCTCCCACGGTGATGAGCAGTTCTTC. Its protein product is CASSSHGDEQFF.

The rearrangement uses TRBV6-5 and TRBJ1-1; 9 bases fit TRBD1. Germline CDR1 and CDR2: MNHEY and SVGAGI. This CDR3 is built from 14 residues. V trimming: 6 bases; J trimming: 2 bases; junction bases outside the gene matches: 4. This CDR3 is CASRLQGANTEAFF. CDR3 nucleotide sequence: TGTGCCAGCAGACTACAGGGGGCCAACACTGAAGCTTTCTTT.

This clonotype was found a few times. Here the CDR3 DNA reads TGCGCCAGCAGCCAAGCCCTGATGTATTTT. Encoded protein: CASSQALMYF. The V call is TRBV4-1, the J call TRBJ2-3; D remains unclear. This CDR3 is built from 10 residues. V was pared by 1 base and J by 14 bases, with 7 bases between. The V gene's germline CDR1 is MGHRA and CDR2 YSYEKL.

The chain links TRBV20-1 to TRBJ2-3; D remains unclear. Looked up from germline, CDR1 is DFQATT and CDR2 is SNEGSKA (reference sequence). V was clipped by 0 bases and J by 4 bases, with 11 bases between them. This CDR3 is built from 14 residues. The chain's CDR3 is CSARDRVVPDTQYF. The DNA of the CDR3 is TGCAGTGCTAGAGATCGGGTGGTCCCAGATACGCAGTATTTT.

This rearrangement joins TRBV25-1 to TRBJ2-5, with D perhaps matching TRBD1 (6 bases). Per the germline V gene, CDR1 is MGHDK and CDR2 is SYGVNS. The CDR3 is made up of 15 amino acids. Deletions cut 0 bases from V and 5 bases from J, with 13 bases between. CDR3 sequence reads: CASSEYEGTGETQYF. In DNA form, the CDR3 reads TGTGCCAGCAGTGAATACGAGGGTACAGGGGAGACCCAGTACTTC.

The chain recombines TRBV20-1 with TRBJ1-1; TRBD1 is a possible D gene (5 bases). V was pared by 0 bases and J by 4 bases, with 15 bases between. CDR1 and CDR2 (germline): DFQATT, SNEGSKA (reference sequence). The CDR3 length is 15 residues. The CDR3 DNA follows: TGCAGTGCTAGAGATCTCTTGGAGGGACTCACTGAAGCTTTCTTT. This codes for CSARDLLEGLTEAFF.

The chain employs TRBV7-9 and TRBJ2-6; D call uncertain. CDR3 length equals 15 residues. The V gene lost 6 bases and the J gene lost 0 bases, with 9 bases spanning the gap. CDR1 and CDR2 (germline): SEHNR, FQNEAQ (reference sequence). The CDR3 sequence: CASSWGSSGANVLTF. CDR3 in DNA: TGTGCCAGCAGTTGGGGTAGCTCTGGGGCCAACGTCCTGACTTTC.

The chain uses TRBV5-1 and TRBJ1-6; possibly TRBD1 for D (6 bases). CDR1 and CDR2 from the germline V gene are SGHRS and YFSETQ. V lost 0 bases, J lost 8 bases, and 12 bases lay in between. This CDR3 contains 15 residues. CDR3 DNA sequence: TGCGCCAGCAGCTTGGATCCAGGGGACGATTCACCCCTCCACTTT. Translation: CASSLDPGDDSPLHF.

V and J are TRBV12-3 or TRBV12-4 and TRBJ1-4; D not certain. CDR3 size: 12 residues. V shed 2 bases and J shed 9 bases, with 7 bases lying between them. CDR3 nucleotides: TGTGCCAGCAGTTTAAATTCTCAAAAACTGTTTTTT. It translates to CASSLNSQKLFF.